What follows are 22 T cell receptor beta chains derived from one specimen sequenced in a study of long-term antiretroviral therapy in people with HIV. Survey-level immunoSEQ v3.0 assays were run. Using immunoSEQ multiplex PCR, the repertoire was profiled, and TCRdb retains in-frame clones only, with some absent. The sample records 16,000 or so clones, approximately 85% being singletons. Sequencing used unsorted PBMCs, obtained 0.5 years after starting antiretroviral therapy. The receptors come from a woman aged 40-49 years with HIV.

V usage is TRBV7-4 and J usage is TRBJ1-1, with 8 bases matching TRBD1. This CDR3 region has 17 residues. Germline V lookup: CDR1 SGHVT, CDR2 SQSDAQ. J lost 3 bases, V lost 3 bases, and 12 bases had no gene match. CDR3 region: CASSLKRPGGWDTEAFF. For the CDR3, the DNA is TGTGCCAGCAGCTTGAAAAGGCCAGGGGGCTGGGACACTGAAGCTTTCTTT.

This clone was seen a few times. The chain recombines TRBV4-1 with TRBJ1-5, with D perhaps matching TRBD1 (6 bases). The V end lost 0 bases, the J end lost 2 bases, and 11 bases lay between the germline ends. The CDR3 consists of 16 residues. From germline, CDR1 is MGHRA and CDR2 YSYEKL. CDR3 DNA sequence: TGCGCCAGCAGCCAAGATGGGGGCATTGGCAATCAGCCCCAGCATTTT. Its translation: CASSQDGGIGNQPQHF.

The chain joins TRBV2 to TRBJ2-5, with 7 bases that match TRBD2. The CDR3 runs 14 residues. The trim removed 4 bases at V and 3 bases at J, leaving 5 bases unmatched. Germline loops: CDR1 SNHLY, CDR2 FYNNEI. The CDR3 loop is CASSANGGEETQYF. CDR3 bases: TGTGCCAGCAGTGCGAATGGGGGGGAAGAGACCCAGTACTTC.

This chain uses TRBV19 with TRBJ2-3, with D uncertain. CDR3 size: 15 residues. Deletions cut 7 bases from V and 0 bases from J, with 14 bases between. The germline V gene encodes CDR1 LNHDA and CDR2 SQIVND (reference sequence). The CDR3 sequence is CASTSLGGSTDTQYF. CDR3 nucleotide sequence: TGTGCCAGTACCTCCTTGGGCGGTAGCACAGATACGCAGTATTTT.

The gene calls are TRBV19 and TRBJ1-1, with TRBD1 matching over 10 bases. CDR1 LNHDA and CDR2 SQIVND come from the germline V gene (reference sequence). Trimming took 5 bases from V and 0 from J; bases not matched to a gene: 3. This CDR3 has 15 residues. In DNA form, the CDR3 reads TGTGCCAGTAGTCCGGGACAGGGGATGAACACTGAAGCTTTCTTT. It specifies CASSPGQGMNTEAFF.

V usage is TRBV19 and J usage is TRBJ1-2, with 8 bases fitting TRBD1. Germline assignment: CDR1 LNHDA and CDR2 SQIVND (reference sequence). CDR3 length: 15 amino acids. V gave up 0 bases and J gave up 8 bases; unmatched junction bases: 8. CDR3 DNA sequence: TGTGCCAGTAGTATAGAACCAGGGGGCGCGTCCGGCTACACCTTC. Translation: CASSIEPGGASGYTF.

The chain joins TRBV28 to TRBJ1-1; TRBD1 is a possible D gene (6 bases). V was clipped by 5 bases and J by 4 bases, with 17 bases between them. The CDR3 is made up of 15 amino acids. Germline CDR1 and CDR2: MDHEN and SYDVKM. CDR3 amino acids: CASSPRTDPGTEAFF. The CDR3 DNA is TGTGCCAGCAGTCCACGGACAGATCCTGGCACTGAAGCTTTCTTT.

The chain combines TRBV2 with TRBJ2-3, with a weak D call TRBD1 (5 bases). CDR1 is SNHLY and CDR2 is FYNNEI in the germline V gene. This CDR3 is 13 amino acids long. The V and J ends lost 3 bases and 1 base respectively, with 5 bases between them. CDR3 nucleotide sequence: TGTGCCAGCAGTGACAGGGGCACAGATACGCAGTATTTT. Translated: CASSDRGTDTQYF.

V gene TRBV27 combines with J gene TRBJ2-3; 7 nucleotides agree with TRBD2. J gave up 6 bases and V 6 bases, and 9 bases lay outside the gene matches. The germline CDR1 and CDR2 sequences are MNHEY and SMNVEV (reference sequence). The CDR3 covers 14 residues. For the CDR3, the DNA is TGTGCCAGCAGGTTTGGGGGAGGGCCCGATACGCAGTATTTT. It translates to CASRFGGGPDTQYF.

This clone occurred a few times. The V gene is TRBV19, the J gene TRBJ2-3; D gene ambiguous. Germline V gives CDR1 LNHDA, CDR2 SQIVND (reference sequence). Trimming removed 1 base at V and 12 bases at J, with 11 bases between. This CDR3 spans 12 amino acids. The chain's CDR3 is CASSIGGSGQYF. The CDR3 DNA is TGTGCCAGTAGTATAGGCGGTAGTGGTCAGTATTTT.

The chain employs TRBV5-1 and TRBJ2-5; 9 nucleotides line up with TRBD2. CDR3 length: 15 amino acids. Germline V gene data show CDR1 as SGHRS and CDR2 as YFSETQ. Trimming took 3 bases from V and 1 from J; bases not matched to a gene: 4. Written as DNA, the CDR3 is TGCGCCAGCAGCTACCAGACTAGCGGCCAAGAGACCCAGTACTTC. Residues: CASSYQTSGQETQYF.

V and J are TRBV5-1 and TRBJ2-7, with 11 bases identical to TRBD2. CDR3 length: 16 residues. Trimming removed 5 bases from V and 3 bases from J; junction bases left unmatched: 10. Germline V lookup: CDR1 SGHRS, CDR2 YFSETQ. The CDR3 is CASSPGLLAGGYEQYF. The CDR3 DNA reads TGCGCCAGCAGTCCTGGACTCCTAGCGGGGGGCTACGAGCAGTACTTC.

The chain has TRBV5-1 and TRBJ2-7, with TRBD1 identical over 9 bases. Germline V gene data show CDR1 as SGHRS and CDR2 as YFSETQ. V was pared by 3 bases and J by 12 bases, with 13 bases of the junction left unmatched. The CDR3 spans 14 residues. The CDR3 loop is CASSSPGQGIRPYF. Written as DNA, the CDR3 is TGCGCCAGCAGCTCGCCGGGACAGGGTATTAGACCGTACTTC.

The chain joins TRBV7-9 to TRBJ2-7, with TRBD1 as a possible D gene (5 bases). The CDR3 length is 15 residues. The V end was cut by 2 bases, the J end by 4 bases, with 15 bases between. CDR1 and CDR2 from the germline V gene are SEHNR and FQNEAQ (reference sequence). Here the CDR3 reads CASSLNQGRLYEQYF. In DNA, the CDR3 is TGTGCCAGCAGCTTAAATCAGGGTCGATTGTACGAGCAGTACTTC.

The chain recombines TRBV5-4 with TRBJ2-3, with 9 bases lining up with TRBD1. Trimming cost V 7 bases and J 4 bases; bases outside gene matches: 13. The CDR3 has 16 amino acids. Germline V lookup: CDR1 SGHNT, CDR2 YYREEE (reference sequence). The CDR3 DNA reads as TGTGCCAGCCGTAGATCCTTGGGACAGGGTTCAGATACGCAGTATTTT. This sequence encodes CASRRSLGQGSDTQYF.

This clone was counted a single time. The V gene is TRBV21-1, the J gene TRBJ2-5. TRBV21-1 is recorded as a pseudogene. The CDR3 runs to 14 residues. The CDR3 reads CASSKEGSVETQYF. The CDR3 DNA reads TGTGCCAGCAGCAAAGAGGGCTCTGTGGAGACCCAGTACTTC.

V and J are TRBV28 and TRBJ2-7; D remains ambiguous. The CDR3 covers 11 residues. Germline V gene sequence: CDR1 MDHEN, CDR2 SYDVKM. Trimming removed 10 bases at V and 2 bases at J, with 9 bases between. DNA of the CDR3: TGTGCCACCGGACGACCCTACGAGCAGTACTTC. It codes for CATGRPYEQYF.

The genes are TRBV30 and TRBJ2-3; weak D call: TRBD1 (7 bases). The CDR3 consists of 14 residues. Germline loops: CDR1 GTSNPN, CDR2 SVGIG (reference sequence). The V and J ends lost 2 bases and 3 bases respectively, with 12 bases between them. The CDR3 DNA is TGTGCCTGGAGTTCACAGGGGAGGACAGATACGCAGTATTTT. Translating gives CAWSSQGRTDTQYF.

The chain recombines TRBV18 with TRBJ1-4, with a tentative D call TRBD1 (6 bases). This CDR3 is built from 19 residues. Trimming took off 6 bases at V and 0 bases at J, with 23 bases between the two ends. Germline CDR1 reads KGHSH; CDR2 reads LQKENI. The CDR3: CASSRDRISLTATNEKLFF. The CDR3 nucleotides are TGTGCCAGCTCGCGCGACAGGATCTCTCTGACGGCAACTAATGAAAAACTGTTTTTT.

This clone appeared a single time. The chain recombines TRBV15 with TRBJ1-2, with unresolved D. Germline lookup yields CDR1 LNHNV and CDR2 YYDKDF (reference sequence). CDR3 length equals 14 residues. Trimming stripped 8 bases from V and 2 bases from J, with 15 bases between. As DNA, the CDR3 is TGTGCCACCCGCCGAATCGGAGGGAACTATGGCTACACCTTC. Its protein product is CATRRIGGNYGYTF.

This clone was detected only once. CDR3 bases: TGTGCCAGCAGCGTAGACGGGAGAGGCACCGGGGAGCTGTTTTTT. It codes for CASSVDGRGTGELFF. The chain carries TRBV9 and TRBJ2-2; a weak D match, TRBD2 (6 bases). The CDR3 extends over 15 amino acids. The germline CDR1 and CDR2 sequences are SGDLS and YYNGEE. V shed 0 bases and J shed 4 bases, with 10 bases lying between them.

CDR3: CASSYSGHSNTEAFF. CDR3 in DNA: TGTGCCAGCAGTTACTCGGGACATTCGAACACTGAAGCTTTCTTT. The V and J genes are TRBV6-5 and TRBJ1-1; D is possibly TRBD1 (6 bases). Trimming took 0 bases from V and 1 from J, leaving 9 bases between them. The CDR3 spans 15 residues. Germline V lookup: CDR1 MNHEY, CDR2 SVGAGI.